The next 32 T cell receptor beta chains were all read from a single sample in a study of blood T cells in healthy people across ages (dated by TCRdb to between 2014 and 2017). The library was generated by 5' RACE. The run used an Illumina HiSeq 2500. The second PCR ran for about 7 to 11 cycles and used a J-beta primer mix along with a sample-barcoded 5' primer. Using fastp trimming at Q25 and MiXCR clonotype assembly, TCRdb reanalyzed the public sequencing data and kept in-frame beta chains. Rows with a matching CDR3 protein are joined into one entry that keeps the most common DNA and genes. The sample has under 2 million distinct CDR3 sequences on record, around 36% of them singletons. Roughly 10% of the sample belongs to the ten largest clones. The sample comprised blood. Receptors were obtained from a woman in her thirties in good health.

In this sample, this clonotype turned up a few times. The chain links TRBV6-1 to TRBJ2-5, with 8 bases lining up with TRBD1. Germline CDR1 and CDR2: MNHNS and SASEGT. The CDR3 covers 15 residues. The V gene end was trimmed by 10 bases and the J gene end by 1 base; junction bases not matched to a gene: 11. This CDR3 reads CATVPGQVLQETQYF. CDR3 nucleotides: TGTGCCACGGTTCCGGGACAGGTACTCCAAGAGACCCAGTACTTC.

The J gene is TRBJ2-2, the V gene TRBV6-5, with TRBD2 identical over 12 bases. Germline V CDR1 and CDR2: MNHEY, SVGAGI. J was trimmed by 5 bases and V by 4 bases; bases with no gene match: 5. The CDR3 spans 16 residues. Here the CDR3 DNA reads TGTGCCAGCAGTTCAGGACTAGCGGGGAGGACCGGGGAGCTGTTTTTT. Residues: CASSSGLAGRTGELFF.

On this clonotype itself: An end of the junction does not agree with germline; a read error may underlie this. This chain connects TRBV20-1 to TRBJ1-1, with a possible D match to TRBD1 (6 bases). This CDR3 region has 14 residues. Germline loops: CDR1 DFQATT, CDR2 SNEGSKA (reference sequence). The CDR3 spells CSAGGGHKNAEAFF. CDR3 nucleotide sequence: TGCAGTGCAGGAGGGGGACACAAGAACGCTGAAGCTTTCTTT.

The chain recombines TRBV4-1 with TRBJ2-2; D is possibly TRBD1 or TRBD2 (5 bases each). V lost 0 bases to trimming and J lost 4 bases, with 21 bases between them. This CDR3 has 19 residues. CDR1 MGHRA and CDR2 YSYEKL come from the germline V gene. As DNA, the CDR3 is TGCGCCAGCAGCCAAGATAATGGAGAGGGGACGGGCGGCACCGGGGAGCTGTTTTTT. Translated: CASSQDNGEGTGGTGELFF.

The chain uses TRBV29-1 and TRBJ1-1; D gene uncertain. Germline loops: CDR1 SQVTM, CDR2 ANQGSEA. Between the trimmed V and J ends, which lost 7 bases and 7 bases, there was a span of 10 bases. The CDR3 contains 10 residues. CDR3 coding DNA: TGCAGCGCCTGGGAGGGTGAAGCTTTCTTT. Its protein product is CSAWEGEAFF.

The chain uses TRBV6-2 or TRBV6-3 and TRBJ2-3; 11 bases agree with TRBD1. J lost 3 bases, V lost 1 base, and 6 bases had no gene match. This CDR3 has 17 amino acids. Germline CDR1 and CDR2: MNHEY and SVGEGT. CDR3 amino acids: CASSYFRTGGETDTQYF. The CDR3 nucleotides read TGTGCCAGCAGTTACTTCCGGACAGGGGGCGAAACAGATACGCAGTATTTT.

The chain recombines TRBV11-2 with TRBJ2-5; 15 bases align to TRBD2. J was trimmed by 6 bases and V by 6 bases; bases with no gene match: 11. From germline, CDR1 is SGHAT and CDR2 FQNNGV. The length of the CDR3 is 17 residues. CDR3 amino acids: CASSSGLAGGPTKTQYF. The CDR3 DNA is TGTGCCAGCAGTTCCGGACTAGCGGGGGGGCCGACCAAGACCCAGTACTTC.

This chain joins TRBV12-3 or TRBV12-4 and TRBJ2-5; TRBD2 matches at 7 bases. The V gene end was trimmed by 8 bases and the J gene end by 5 bases; junction bases not matched to a gene: 11. The CDR3 runs to 14 residues. This chain's CDR3 is CASSGGSHVETQYF. CDR3 DNA: TGTGCCAGCTCCGGGGGGAGTCACGTGGAGACCCAGTACTTC.

This clonotype has just a few counts. The rearrangement links TRBV10-3 to TRBJ2-5; the match to TRBD1 covers 7 bases. The CDR3 contains 13 residues. CDR1 and CDR2 (germline): ENHRY, SYGVKD. J gave up 3 bases and V 6 bases, and 4 bases lay outside the gene matches. The CDR3 spells CAIRPDREETQYF. The CDR3 nucleotides read TGTGCCATCAGACCCGACAGGGAAGAGACCCAGTACTTC.

This chain joins TRBV5-1 and TRBJ1-6; D is ambiguous. Germline-derived CDR1 and CDR2 are SGHRS and YFSETQ. This CDR3 contains 15 residues. The germline V and J ends were trimmed by 0 bases and 10 bases, with 14 bases remaining between them. The CDR3 protein is CASSLGPNRSSPLHF. The CDR3 DNA is TGCGCCAGCAGCTTGGGGCCGAATAGAAGCTCACCCCTCCACTTT.

The chain has TRBV7-3 and TRBJ2-5, with a possible D match to TRBD2 (6 bases). CDR1 is SGHTA and CDR2 is FQGTGA in the germline V gene. This CDR3 contains 15 residues. V shed 5 bases and J shed 4 bases, with 17 bases lying between them. Here the CDR3 DNA reads TGTGCCAGCAGCCCGCGGGGTGGGGCTAGAGAGACCCAGTACTTC. Residues: CASSPRGGARETQYF.

The table lists this clonotype with a few counts. The genes are TRBV10-3 and TRBJ2-7, with 9 bases that match TRBD2. Trimming took 2 bases from V and 0 from J; bases not matched to a gene: 8. Germline loops: CDR1 ENHRY, CDR2 SYGVKD. The CDR3 runs 17 residues. CDR3 protein: CAISEGSSGTSSYEQYF. DNA of the CDR3: TGTGCCATCAGTGAGGGGTCTAGCGGGACGAGCTCCTACGAGCAGTACTTC.

The gene calls are TRBV6-6 and TRBJ2-1, with unresolved D. CDR3 length: 12 amino acids. Per the germline V gene, CDR1 is MNHNY and CDR2 is SVGAGI (reference sequence). V was cut by 2 bases and J by 10 bases, with 9 bases left in between. The CDR3: CASSYLGMEQFF. Here the CDR3 DNA reads TGTGCCAGCAGTTACCTAGGGATGGAGCAGTTCTTC.

This clonotype was seen many times. This sequence joins TRBV27 and TRBJ1-6, with 8 bases lining up with TRBD1. J gave up 7 bases and V 9 bases, and 5 bases lay outside the gene matches. The CDR3 sequence is 13 residues long. Germline V gene sequence: CDR1 MNHEY, CDR2 SMNVEV (reference sequence). CDR3 residues: CARNRDRNSPLHF. The CDR3 DNA reads TGTGCCAGAAACCGGGACAGGAATTCACCCCTCCACTTT.

The V call is TRBV6-6, the J call TRBJ2-7; D is unclear. This CDR3 has 15 amino acids. Germline V gives CDR1 MNHNY, CDR2 SVGAGI (reference sequence). V was cut by 5 bases and J by 1 base, with 15 bases left in between. This chain's CDR3 is CASSPGAAVSYEQYF. The CDR3 DNA is TGTGCCAGCAGTCCAGGCGCCGCTGTTTCCTACGAGCAGTACTTC.

This clonotype was counted many times. The V call is TRBV10-3, the J call TRBJ2-7; 12 bases are a match to TRBD2. The CDR3 totals 14 residues. Germline-derived CDR1 and CDR2 are ENHRY and SYGVKD. The V gene end was trimmed by 6 bases and the J gene end by 4 bases; junction bases not matched to a gene: 4. As DNA, the CDR3 is TGTGCCATCAGGACTAGCGGGGGTAATTACGAGCAGTACTTC. Translating gives CAIRTSGGNYEQYF.

This chain joins TRBV20-1 and TRBJ2-3; TRBD1 aligns across 11 bases. Germline values: CDR1 DFQATT, CDR2 SNEGSKA (reference sequence). The CDR3 has 13 residues. J was trimmed by 8 bases and V by 6 bases; bases with no gene match: 7. The CDR3 here is CSARTGGPPTQYF. CDR3 sequence (DNA): TGCAGTGCGAGGACAGGGGGCCCACCTACGCAGTATTTT.

The chain couples TRBV7-2 to TRBJ2-3; unclear D gene. Germline CDR1 SGHTA, CDR2 FQGNSA. The V gene lost 2 bases and the J gene lost 1 base, with 7 bases spanning the gap. The CDR3 runs 14 residues. CDR3 bases: TGTGCCAGCAGCTTATCTGTAGGCACAGATACGCAGTATTTT. It specifies CASSLSVGTDTQYF.

This chain links TRBV24-1 with TRBJ2-1; TRBD2 might be the D (5 bases). Trimming stripped 1 base from V and 12 bases from J, with 18 bases between. This CDR3 region has 15 residues. Germline V gene sequence: CDR1 KGHDR, CDR2 SFDVKD. CDR3 sequence: CATSDFGSATGGQFF. For the CDR3, the DNA is TGTGCCACCAGTGATTTCGGTAGCGCCACCGGTGGGCAGTTCTTC.

Points on this clonotype: This may arise from a read error, as a much more abundant clone is one base away. CDR3 sequence: CSVVGQGTQYF. In DNA, the CDR3 is TGCAGCGTTGTAGGTCAAGGGACCCAGTACTTC. The genes are TRBV29-1 and TRBJ2-7, with D unresolved. The end of the DNA is better explained by TRBJ2-5, so the J call may be wrong. CDR3 length equals 11 residues. Germline CDR1 SQVTM, CDR2 ANQGSEA.

The rearrangement uses TRBV5-8 and TRBJ2-3; possibly TRBD1 for D (5 bases). This CDR3 is built from 11 residues. Germline loops: CDR1 SGHTS, CDR2 YDEGEE. The V end was cut by 4 bases, the J end by 12 bases, with 12 bases between. In DNA, the CDR3 is TGTGCCAGCAGCCCCCCCAGGGCTCAGTATTTT. Protein: CASSPPRAQYF.

The chain joins TRBV15 to TRBJ2-5; 8 bases map to TRBD1. Trimming at V came to 2 bases and at J to 1 base, leaving 6 bases not matched to a gene. CDR1 is LNHNV and CDR2 is YYDKDF in the germline V gene (reference sequence). This CDR3 is built from 16 residues. The CDR3, as DNA: TGTGCCACCAGCAGACCCGGGACAGGACTCCAAGAGACCCAGTACTTC. Amino acid sequence: CATSRPGTGLQETQYF.

This clonotype was seen only a few times. The chain is built from TRBV4-1 and TRBJ2-1; D is unclear. The CDR3 is 12 residues long. Germline lookup yields CDR1 MGHRA and CDR2 YSYEKL. The ends were cut back, 2 bases at V and 5 bases at J, with 4 bases in the middle. CDR3 amino acids: CASSQSHNEQFF. For the CDR3, the DNA is TGCGCCAGCAGCCAATCCCACAATGAGCAGTTCTTC.

CDR3 amino acids: CASSPIRVSRNTGELFF. The CDR3 DNA reads as TGTGCCAGCAGTCCAATAAGGGTCAGCAGGAACACCGGGGAGCTGTTTTTT. V and J are TRBV28 and TRBJ2-2; no definite D call. Germline lookup yields CDR1 MDHEN and CDR2 SYDVKM. The germline V and J ends were trimmed by 5 bases and 1 base, with 17 bases remaining between them. This CDR3 region has 17 residues.

The V gene is TRBV30, the J gene TRBJ1-5; D gene unclear. V lost 1 base and J 0 bases, leaving 4 bases between the germline ends. Per the germline V gene, CDR1 is GTSNPN and CDR2 is SVGIG (reference sequence). This CDR3 region has 13 residues. CDR3 residues: CAWSGDSNQPQHF. CDR3 in DNA: TGTGCCTGGAGTGGCGATAGCAATCAGCCCCAGCATTTT.

This chain links TRBV29-1 with TRBJ1-1, with TRBD1 as a possible D gene (6 bases). Germline V gene lookup returns CDR1 SQVTM and CDR2 ANQGSEA. The CDR3 extends over 14 amino acids. The germline V and J ends were trimmed by 1 base and 5 bases, with 14 bases remaining between them. DNA for the CDR3: TGCAGCGTTGAAGGGGGGGCGCTCCGGACTGAAGCTTTCTTT. Its translation: CSVEGGALRTEAFF. Full variable domain (missing parts from reference TRBV29-1 and TRBJ1-1): SAVISQKPSRDICQRGTSLTIQCQVDSQVTMMFWYRQQPGQSLTLIATANQGSEATYESGFVIDKFPISRPNLTFSTLTVSNMSPEDSSIYLCSVEGGALRTEAFFGQGTRLTVV.

This chain links TRBV25-1 with TRBJ2-7, with 10 bases matching TRBD1. The CDR3 has 18 residues. Trimming removed 1 base from V and 4 bases from J; junction bases left unmatched: 13. Germline V lookup: CDR1 MGHDK, CDR2 SYGVNS. The CDR3 DNA is TGTGCCAGCAGTGAATCTCCCCCCCCCGGGACAGGGGAGTACGAGCAGTACTTC. Its translation: CASSESPPPGTGEYEQYF.

This chain joins TRBV5-1 and TRBJ2-3; D uncertain. The germline gives CDR1 SGHRS, CDR2 YFSETQ. The CDR3 has 15 residues. V was cut by 0 bases and J by 5 bases, with 13 bases left in between. The DNA for the CDR3 is TGCGCCAGCAGCTTGGTTTCAGGATGGGAAGATACGCAGTATTTT. It translates to CASSLVSGWEDTQYF.

This clonotype was seen more than once but under ten times. The chain links TRBV20-1 to TRBJ2-5; D gene ambiguous. Germline CDR1 DFQATT, CDR2 SNEGSKA (reference sequence). The CDR3 extends over 13 amino acids. The germline V and J ends were trimmed by 1 base and 7 bases, with 13 bases remaining between them. CDR3 residues: CSARVDSYGTQYF. DNA of the CDR3: TGCAGTGCTAGAGTGGATTCCTATGGGACCCAGTACTTC.

This clonotype was picked up a small number of times. The CDR3 bases are TGTGCCAGCAGCCAAGGATTCGCTCCTCCGTACTTC. Protein product: CASSQGFAPPYF. The chain joins TRBV3-1 to TRBJ2-4; D gene uncertain. The CDR3 runs 12 residues. V shed 1 base and J shed 15 bases, with 13 bases lying between them. Germline V lookup: CDR1 LGHDT, CDR2 YNNKEL (reference sequence). Full variable domain (outside the CDR3, taken from reference TRBV3-1 and TRBJ2-4): DTAVSQTPKYLVTQMGNDKSIKCEQNLGHDTMYWYKQDSKKFLKIMFSYNNKELIINETVPNRFSPKSPDKAHLNLHINSLELGDSAVYFCASSQGFAPPYFGAGTRLSVL.

The V and J genes are TRBV7-9 and TRBJ1-4; 8 bases map to TRBD1. The germline V gene has CDR1 SEHNR and CDR2 FQNEAQ (reference sequence). CDR3 length: 15 residues. Trimming cost V 5 bases and J 8 bases; bases outside gene matches: 10. The CDR3 DNA is TGTGCCAGCAGCCTCAAGGGACAGGATCCCGAAAAACTGTTTTTT. Encoded protein: CASSLKGQDPEKLFF.

This clonotype was counted between two and nine times. The rearrangement joins TRBV12-3 or TRBV12-4 to TRBJ1-6; D not resolved. With 8 bases removed from V and 11 bases from J, the gap between germline ends came to 10 bases. The CDR3 totals 11 residues. As DNA, the CDR3 is TGTGCCAGCGGGCCCCCCGCACCCCTCCACTTT. This sequence encodes CASGPPAPLHF.